Only a few counts were recorded for the clone carrying this T cell receptor (beta chain). Its antigen is undetermined. The CDR3 has 13 amino acids. The germline V and J ends were trimmed by 6 bases and 4 bases, with 12 bases remaining between them. CDR1 is SNHLY and CDR2 is FYNNEI in the germline V gene. This specimen comes from a study of early stage breast cancer tumors. The data were produced by immunoSEQ multiplex PCR, yet TCRdb's version contains in-frame clones alone and is incomplete. The sample yields 8,000 to 9,500 clones, about 80% seen once. General study findings and limits: Tumors had about 2.4-fold higher T cell density and higher clonality than adjacent normal breast tissue. Blood repertoires resembled normal breast more than tumor.

This chain links TRBV2 with TRBJ1-1; the D is unclear. The receptor was isolated from a person in their sixties or seventies with breast cancer. Sample: normal breast tissue next to the tumor. CDR3: CASSPVWTTEAFF. CDR3 bases: TGTGCCAGCAGCCCCGTTTGGACCACTGAAGCTTTCTTT.